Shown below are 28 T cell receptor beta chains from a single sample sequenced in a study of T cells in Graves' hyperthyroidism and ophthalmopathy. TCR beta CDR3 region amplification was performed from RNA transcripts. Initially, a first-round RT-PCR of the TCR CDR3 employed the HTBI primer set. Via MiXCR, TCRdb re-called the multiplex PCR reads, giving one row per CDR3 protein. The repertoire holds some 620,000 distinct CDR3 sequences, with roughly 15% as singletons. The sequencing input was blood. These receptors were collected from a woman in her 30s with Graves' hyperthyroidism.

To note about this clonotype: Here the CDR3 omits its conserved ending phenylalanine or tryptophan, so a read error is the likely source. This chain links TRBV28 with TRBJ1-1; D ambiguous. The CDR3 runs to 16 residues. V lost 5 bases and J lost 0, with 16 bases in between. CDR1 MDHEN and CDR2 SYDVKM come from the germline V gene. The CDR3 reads CASSPRLWQVNTEAFL. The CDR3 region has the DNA TGTGCCAGCAGTCCCCGTTTGTGGCAAGTGAACACTGAAGCTTTCCTT.

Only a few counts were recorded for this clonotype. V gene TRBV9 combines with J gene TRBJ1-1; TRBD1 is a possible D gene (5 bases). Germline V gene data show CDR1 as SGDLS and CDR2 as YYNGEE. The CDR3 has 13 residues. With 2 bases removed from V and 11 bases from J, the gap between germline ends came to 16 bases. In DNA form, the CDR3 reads TGTGCCAGCAGCGTCGGTAATCGGGGGGTGGCTTTCTTT. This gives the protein CASSVGNRGVAFF.

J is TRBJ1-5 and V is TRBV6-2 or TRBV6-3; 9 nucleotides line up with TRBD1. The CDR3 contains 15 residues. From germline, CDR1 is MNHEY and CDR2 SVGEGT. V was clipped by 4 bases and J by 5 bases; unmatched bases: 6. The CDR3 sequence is CASSLSRQGDQPQHF. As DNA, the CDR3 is TGTGCCAGCAGTTTATCACGACAGGGGGATCAGCCCCAGCATTTT.

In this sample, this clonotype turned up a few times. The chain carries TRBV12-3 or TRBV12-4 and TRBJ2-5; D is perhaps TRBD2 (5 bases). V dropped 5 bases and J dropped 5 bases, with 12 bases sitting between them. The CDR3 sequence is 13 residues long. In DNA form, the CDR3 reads TGTGCCAGCAGTCGGAGCGGCGGGGAGACCCAGTACTTC. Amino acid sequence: CASSRSGGETQYF.

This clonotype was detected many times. For the CDR3, the DNA is TGTGCCAGCAGCAAGACCGCTAGCGACGAGCAGTACTTC. This codes for CASSKTASDEQYF. This chain connects TRBV6-2 or TRBV6-3 to TRBJ2-7, with D tentatively TRBD2 (6 bases). The CDR3 length is 13 residues. Germline V lookup: CDR1 MNHEY, CDR2 SVGEGT. Deletions cut 6 bases from V and 5 bases from J, with 14 bases between.

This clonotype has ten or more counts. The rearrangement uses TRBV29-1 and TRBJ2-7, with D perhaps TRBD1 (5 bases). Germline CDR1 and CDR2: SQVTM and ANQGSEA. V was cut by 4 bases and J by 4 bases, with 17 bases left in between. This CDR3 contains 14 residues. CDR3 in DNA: TGCAGCGTTGCTCTCAGACAGAATGTATACGAGCAGTACTTC. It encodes CSVALRQNVYEQYF.

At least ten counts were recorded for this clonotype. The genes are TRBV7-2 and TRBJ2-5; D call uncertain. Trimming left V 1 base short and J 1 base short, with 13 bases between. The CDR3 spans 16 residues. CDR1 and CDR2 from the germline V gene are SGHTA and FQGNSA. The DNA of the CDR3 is TGTGCCAGCAGCTTAGGGGCCCGGTTGTCCCAAGAGACCCAGTACTTC. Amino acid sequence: CASSLGARLSQETQYF.

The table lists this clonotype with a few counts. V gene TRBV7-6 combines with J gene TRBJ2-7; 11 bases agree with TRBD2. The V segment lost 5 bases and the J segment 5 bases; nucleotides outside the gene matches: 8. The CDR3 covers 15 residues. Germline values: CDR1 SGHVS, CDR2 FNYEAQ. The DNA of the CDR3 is TGTGCCAGCAGCCCCGGACTAGCGGGTACCCACGAGCAGTACTTC. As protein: CASSPGLAGTHEQYF.

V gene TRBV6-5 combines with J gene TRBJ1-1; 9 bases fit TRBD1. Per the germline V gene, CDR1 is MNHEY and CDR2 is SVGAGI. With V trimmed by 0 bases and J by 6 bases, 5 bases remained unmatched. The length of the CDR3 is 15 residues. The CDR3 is CASSYSGTGTPEAFF. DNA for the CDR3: TGTGCCAGCAGTTACTCGGGGACAGGGACACCTGAAGCTTTCTTT.

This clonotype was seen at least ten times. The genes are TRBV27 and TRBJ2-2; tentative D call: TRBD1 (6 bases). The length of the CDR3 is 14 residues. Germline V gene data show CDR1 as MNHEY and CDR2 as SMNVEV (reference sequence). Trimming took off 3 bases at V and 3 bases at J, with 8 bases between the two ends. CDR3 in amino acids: CASSFPGDTGELFF. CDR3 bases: TGTGCCAGCAGTTTTCCAGGGGACACCGGGGAGCTGTTTTTT.

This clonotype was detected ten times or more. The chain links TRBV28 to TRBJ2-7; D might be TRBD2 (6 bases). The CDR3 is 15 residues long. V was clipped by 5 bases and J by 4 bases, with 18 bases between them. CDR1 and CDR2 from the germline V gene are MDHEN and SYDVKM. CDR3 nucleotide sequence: TGTGCCAGCAGTGTGGGGGGTCTACGTTCTTACGAGCAGTACTTC. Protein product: CASSVGGLRSYEQYF.

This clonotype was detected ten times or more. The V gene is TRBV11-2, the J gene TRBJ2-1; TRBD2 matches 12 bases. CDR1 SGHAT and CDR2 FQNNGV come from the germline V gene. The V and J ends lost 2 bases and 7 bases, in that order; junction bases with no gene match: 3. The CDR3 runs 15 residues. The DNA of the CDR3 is TGTGCCAGCAGCTTAAGTCTAGCGGGAGGGAATGAGCAGTTCTTC. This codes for CASSLSLAGGNEQFF. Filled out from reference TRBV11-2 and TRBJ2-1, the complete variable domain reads EAGVAQSPRYKIIEKRQSVAFWCNPISGHATLYWYQQILGQGPKLLIQFQNNGVVDDSQLPKDRFSAERLKGVDSTLKIQPAKLEDSAVYLCASSLSLAGGNEQFFGPGTRLTVL.

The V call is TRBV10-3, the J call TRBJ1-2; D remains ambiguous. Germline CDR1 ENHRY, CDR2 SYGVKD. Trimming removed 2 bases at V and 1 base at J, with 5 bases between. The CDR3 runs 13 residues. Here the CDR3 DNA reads TGTGCCATCAGTGAGACTGATAACTATGGCTACACCTTC. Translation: CAISETDNYGYTF.

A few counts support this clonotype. The DNA for the CDR3 is TGTGCCAGCAGTAATCGGGCAGGGAGGAATTCACCCCTCCACTTT. This encodes CASSNRAGRNSPLHF. The V and J genes are TRBV12-3 or TRBV12-4 and TRBJ1-6; D may be TRBD1 (5 bases). The V end lost 5 bases, the J end lost 7 bases, and 15 bases lay between the germline ends. CDR3 length: 15 residues.

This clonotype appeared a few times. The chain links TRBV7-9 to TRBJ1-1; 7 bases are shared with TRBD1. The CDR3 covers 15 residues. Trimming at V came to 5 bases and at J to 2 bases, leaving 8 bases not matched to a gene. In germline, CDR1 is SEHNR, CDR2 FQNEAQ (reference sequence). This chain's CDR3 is CASSRGDSLNTEAFF. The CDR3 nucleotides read TGTGCCAGCAGCAGGGGGGACAGCCTAAACACTGAAGCTTTCTTT.

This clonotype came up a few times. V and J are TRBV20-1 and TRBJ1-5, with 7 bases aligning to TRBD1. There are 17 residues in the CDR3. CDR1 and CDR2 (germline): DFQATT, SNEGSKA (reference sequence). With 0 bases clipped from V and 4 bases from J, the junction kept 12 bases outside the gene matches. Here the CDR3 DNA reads TGCAGTGCTAGAGAATTCCTTACCGGGACAGTTAATCAGCCCCAGCATTTT. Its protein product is CSAREFLTGTVNQPQHF.

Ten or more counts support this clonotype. The CDR3 nucleotides are TGCAGTGCTCCACCCCCGTATGGCGGGAGGGGCACCTACGAGCAGTACTTC. This translates into CSAPPPYGGRGTYEQYF. The chain carries TRBV20-1 and TRBJ2-7; the match to TRBD2 covers 9 bases. The CDR3 covers 17 residues. Trimming took 5 bases from V and 2 from J; bases not matched to a gene: 16. The germline CDR1 and CDR2 sequences are DFQATT and SNEGSKA (reference sequence).

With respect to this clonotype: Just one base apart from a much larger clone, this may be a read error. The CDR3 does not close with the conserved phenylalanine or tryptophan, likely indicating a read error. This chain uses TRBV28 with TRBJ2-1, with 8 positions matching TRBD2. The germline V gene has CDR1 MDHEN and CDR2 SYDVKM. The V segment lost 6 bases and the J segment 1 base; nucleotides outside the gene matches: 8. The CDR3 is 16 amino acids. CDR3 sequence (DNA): TGTGCCAGCAGAACTGAAAGCGGGAGATCCTACAATGAGCAGTTCTCC. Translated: CASRTESGRSYNEQFS.

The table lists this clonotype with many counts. For the CDR3, the DNA is TGTGCCAGCCGGTCCCCGATGGTTGAAAAACTGTTTTTT. It specifies CASRSPMVEKLFF. The rearrangement uses TRBV12-3 or TRBV12-4 and TRBJ1-4; no reliable D call. The CDR3 has 13 residues. Trimming removed 8 bases at V and 7 bases at J, with 14 bases between.

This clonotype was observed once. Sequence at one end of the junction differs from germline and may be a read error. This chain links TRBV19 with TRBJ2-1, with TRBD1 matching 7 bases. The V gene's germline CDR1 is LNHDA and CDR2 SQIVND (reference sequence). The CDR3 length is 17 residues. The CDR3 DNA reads TGTGCCAGTAGTACTCGCTCGGACAGGAGGAATGGGGATGAGCAGTCCTTC. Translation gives CASSTRSDRRNGDEQSF.

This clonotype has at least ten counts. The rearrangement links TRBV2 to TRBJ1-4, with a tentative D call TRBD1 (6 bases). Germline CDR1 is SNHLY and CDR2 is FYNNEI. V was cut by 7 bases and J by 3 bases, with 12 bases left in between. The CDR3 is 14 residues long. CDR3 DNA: TGTGCCAGCACCCGACAGGCTCCTAATGAAAAACTGTTTTTT. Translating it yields CASTRQAPNEKLFF.

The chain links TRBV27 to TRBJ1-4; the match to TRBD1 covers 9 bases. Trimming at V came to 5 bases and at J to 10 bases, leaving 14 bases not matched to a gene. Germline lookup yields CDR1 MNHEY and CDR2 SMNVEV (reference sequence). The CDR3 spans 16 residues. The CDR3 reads CASSSTGTGLGRKLFF. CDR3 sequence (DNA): TGTGCCAGCAGTAGCACCGGGACAGGGCTGGGTCGAAAACTGTTTTTT.

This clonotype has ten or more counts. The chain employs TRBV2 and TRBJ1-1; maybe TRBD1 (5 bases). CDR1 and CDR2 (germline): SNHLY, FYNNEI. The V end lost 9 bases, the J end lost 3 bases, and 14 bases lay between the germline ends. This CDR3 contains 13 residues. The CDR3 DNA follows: TGTGCCAGTGGGGGTCAAGGGGACACTGAAGCTTTCTTT. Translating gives CASGGQGDTEAFF.

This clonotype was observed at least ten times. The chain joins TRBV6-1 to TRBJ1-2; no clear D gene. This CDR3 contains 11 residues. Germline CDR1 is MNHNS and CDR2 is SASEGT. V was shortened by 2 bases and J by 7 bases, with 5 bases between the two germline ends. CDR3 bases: TGTGCCAGCAGTGAACGGTTTGGCTACACCTTC. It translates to CASSERFGYTF.

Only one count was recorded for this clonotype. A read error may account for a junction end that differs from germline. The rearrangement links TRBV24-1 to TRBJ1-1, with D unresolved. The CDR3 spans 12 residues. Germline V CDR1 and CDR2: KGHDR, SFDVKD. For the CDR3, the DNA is TGTGACACCAGTGATGCGAACACTGAAGCTTTCTTT. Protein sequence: CDTSDANTEAFF.

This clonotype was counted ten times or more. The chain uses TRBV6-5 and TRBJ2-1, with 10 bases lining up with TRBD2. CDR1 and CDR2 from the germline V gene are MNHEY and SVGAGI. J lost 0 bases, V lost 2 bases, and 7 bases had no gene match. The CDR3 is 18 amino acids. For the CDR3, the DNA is TGTGCCAGCAGTTACCGGATATCTAGCGGGAGCTCCTACAATGAGCAGTTCTTC. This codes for CASSYRISSGSSYNEQFF.

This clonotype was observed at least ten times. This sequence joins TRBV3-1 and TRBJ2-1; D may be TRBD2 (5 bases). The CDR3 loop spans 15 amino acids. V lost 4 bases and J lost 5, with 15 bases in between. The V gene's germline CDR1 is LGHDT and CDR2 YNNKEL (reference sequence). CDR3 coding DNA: TGTGCCAGCAGCCCGGGGTTGGAACTGAACAATGAGCAGTTCTTC. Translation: CASSPGLELNNEQFF.

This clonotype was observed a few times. For the CDR3, the DNA is TGCAGTGCTAGTCCTATAATACGACCGGGACAGGGAGTCCTTAGAGCCAATCAGCCCCAGCATTTT. Encoded protein: CSASPIIRPGQGVLRANQPQHF. The rearrangement links TRBV20-1 to TRBJ1-5; TRBD1 agrees at 9 bases. The germline gives CDR1 DFQATT, CDR2 SNEGSKA (reference sequence). The ends lost 3 bases at V and 3 bases at J; junction bases unmatched: 27. The CDR3 sequence is 22 residues long.